This TCR beta chain derives from a study of blood T cell repertoires in COVID-19. From germline, CDR1 is SQVTM and CDR2 ANQGSEA. The CDR3 loop spans 13 amino acids. V was cut by 0 bases and J by 4 bases, with 7 bases left in between. This table comes from immunoSEQ multiplex PCR, and its TCRdb copy is limited to in-frame clones, with some not included. Of about 270,000 clones detected, 87% appear once; the ten largest clones hold over 2%. The clonotype was recovered from a woman between 45 and 65 years old with acute or convalescent COVID-19. This chain connects TRBV29-1 to TRBJ1-5; D gene ambiguous. The sequenced sample consisted of peripheral blood. The CDR3 region has the DNA TGCAGCGTTGAAGAGGGCGGGAATCAGCCCCAGCATTTT. Encoded protein: CSVEEGGNQPQHF.